A selection of T cell receptor beta chains follows, all from one sample in a study of T cell repertoires in cytomegalovirus infection. Antigens of these TCRs are unknown. TCRdb used MiXCR to reprocess the reads, holding one entry per CDR3 protein. This repertoire shows about 920,000 distinct CDR3 sequences, around 32% found once; its top ten account for 11% to 15%. The sequences come from cultured CD8+ T cells from PBMCs, collected from culture after CMV antigen stimulation. The receptor source for this set is a human donor in good health (CMV status not recorded). Some clones in this sample may be carry-over from other donors' samples. The CDR3 runs from the conserved cysteine through the conserved F or W. D genes are given only for firm matches. Clone sizes are given selectively: once, few, many, or a class where the clone is expanded.

TRBJ2-3 - TRBV6-5 15 - CASRSEGYSTDTQYF TGTGCCAGCAGGTCAGAGGGCTATAGCACAGATACGCAGTATTTT
TRBJ1-4 - TRBV6-8 12 - CASGATNEKLFF TGTGCCAGCGGGGCAACTAATGAAAAACTGTTTTTT
TRBJ1-2 few TRBV25-1 15 - CASSESGAGLNGYTF TGTGCCAGCAGTGAATCCGGCGCCGGGCTGAATGGCTACACCTTC
TRBJ2-3 - TRBV25-1 16 TRBD2 CASSEGGLAGRDTQYF TGTGCCAGCAGTGAGGGGGGGCTAGCGGGGAGAGATACGCAGTATTTT
TRBJ1-5 - TRBV4-1 15 - CASSQEPHSNQPQHF TGCGCCAGCAGCCAAGAACCCCATAGCAATCAGCCCCAGCATTTT
TRBJ1-1 few TRBV24-1 14 - CATSDSQGGTEAFF TGTGCCACCAGTGATTCCCAGGGTGGCACTGAAGCTTTCTTT
TRBJ2-3 few TRBV27 14 - CASSLGPLRYTQYF TGTGCCAGCAGTTTAGGGCCCCTGAGGTATACGCAGTATTTT
TRBJ1-2 - TRBV19 15 - CASSSSRRINYGYTF TGTGCCAGTAGTTCCTCCAGGCGGATCAACTATGGCTACACCTTC
TRBJ2-3 few TRBV12-3/TRBV12-4 17 - CASSLAKVGPLADTQYF TGTGCCAGCAGTTTAGCGAAAGTAGGACCCCTGGCAGATACGCAGTATTTT
TRBJ2-1 few TRBV27 16 TRBD1 CASSLPQGVLLGEQFF TGTGCCAGCAGTTTACCTCAGGGGGTGCTTTTGGGTGAGCAGTTCTTC
TRBJ1-3 - TRBV7-4 15 TRBD1 CASSSTGGPGNTIYF TGTGCCAGCAGCTCGACAGGGGGCCCTGGAAACACCATATATTTT
TRBJ2-6 once TRBV27 15 - CASSFLRSGANVLTF TGTGCCAGCAGTTTCCTAAGATCTGGGGCCAACGTCCTGACTTTC
TRBJ1-1 - TRBV29-1 13 - CSVQTGTNTEAFF TGCAGCGTTCAGACAGGAACGAACACTGAAGCTTTCTTT
TRBJ1-2 - TRBV29-1 14 - CSVEDRVTNYGYTF TGCAGCGTTGAAGATCGGGTTACTAACTATGGCTACACCTTC
TRBJ2-3 many TRBV7-9 16 - CAGVEAGNFGTDTQYF TGTGCCGGGGTGGAGGCAGGGAATTTTGGCACAGATACGCAGTATTTT
TRBJ2-3 - TRBV7-2 15 - CVSSLEGGGVDTQYF TGTGTCAGCAGCTTAGAAGGGGGGGGGGTAGATACGCAGTATTTT
TRBJ1-1 - TRBV7-9 20 TRBD1 CASSLIGQGVEEVRNTEAFF TGTGCCAGCAGCTTAATCGGACAGGGGGTTGAAGAGGTCCGGAACACTGAAGCTTTCTTT
TRBJ2-7 - TRBV20-1 14 - CSARDRQVSYEQYF TGCAGTGCTAGAGATCGGCAGGTTAGCTACGAGCAGTACTTC
TRBJ1-5 many TRBV7-2 16 TRBD1 CASSLGTGAVYQPQHF TGTGCCAGCAGCTTAGGAACAGGGGCCGTCTATCAGCCCCAGCATTTT
TRBJ2-5 - TRBV5-4 15 - CASTSQDDAQETQYF TGTGCCAGCACCTCACAAGACGACGCACAAGAGACCCAGTACTTC
TRBJ1-2 few TRBV11-2 14 - CASSRQSTQWGYTF TGTGCCAGCAGCCGACAGTCTACCCAGTGGGGCTACACCTTC
TRBJ2-5 many TRBV6-2/TRBV6-3 18 - CASSSAQGWGGTWETQYF TGTGCCAGCAGTTCCGCCCAGGGATGGGGAGGAACGTGGGAGACCCAGTACTTC
TRBJ2-7 - TRBV6-2/TRBV6-3 15 - CASSYGEWPSYEQYF TGTGCCAGCAGTTACGGGGAGTGGCCCTCCTACGAGCAGTACTTC
TRBJ1-2 - TRBV2 13 - CAGGQHSNYGYTF TGTGCCGGGGGGCAGCATTCTAACTATGGCTACACCTTC
TRBJ2-1 many TRBV7-9 12 - CASSPPLNEQFF TGTGCCAGCAGCCCACCCCTCAATGAGCAGTTCTTC
TRBJ1-2 - TRBV20-1 15 - CSARGGEEANYGYTF TGCAGTGCTAGAGGAGGGGAGGAAGCTAACTATGGCTACACCTTC
TRBJ1-2 - TRBV7-2 14 - CASSLGSQIYGYTF TGTGCCAGCAGCTTAGGGTCTCAAATTTATGGCTACACCTTC
TRBJ2-6 few TRBV12-3/TRBV12-4 14 - CASTPGPGANVLTF TGTGCCAGCACCCCGGGTCCTGGGGCCAACGTCCTGACTTTC
TRBJ1-1 few TRBV7-8 11 - CASSSRHEAFF TGTGCCAGCAGCTCTCGCCATGAAGCTTTCTTT